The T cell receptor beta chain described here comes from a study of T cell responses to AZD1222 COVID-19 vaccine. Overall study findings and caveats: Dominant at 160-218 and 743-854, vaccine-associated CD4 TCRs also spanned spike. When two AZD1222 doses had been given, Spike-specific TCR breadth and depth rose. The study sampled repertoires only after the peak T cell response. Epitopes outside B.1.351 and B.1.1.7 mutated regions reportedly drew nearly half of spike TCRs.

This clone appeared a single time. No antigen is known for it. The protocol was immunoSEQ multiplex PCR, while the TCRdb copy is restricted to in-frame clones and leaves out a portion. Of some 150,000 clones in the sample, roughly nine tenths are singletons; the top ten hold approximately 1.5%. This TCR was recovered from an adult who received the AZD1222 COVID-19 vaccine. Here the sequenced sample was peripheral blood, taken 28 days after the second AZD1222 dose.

CDR3 nucleotide sequence: TGTGCCAGCACGGGGGTCGACGGGCTGTTTTTT. Its translation is CASTGVDGLFF. The gene calls are TRBV2 and TRBJ1-4; TRBD1 is a possible D gene (5 bases). V lost 7 bases, J lost 14 bases, and 14 bases lay in between. Germline CDR1 is SNHLY and CDR2 is FYNNEI. The CDR3 spans 11 residues.